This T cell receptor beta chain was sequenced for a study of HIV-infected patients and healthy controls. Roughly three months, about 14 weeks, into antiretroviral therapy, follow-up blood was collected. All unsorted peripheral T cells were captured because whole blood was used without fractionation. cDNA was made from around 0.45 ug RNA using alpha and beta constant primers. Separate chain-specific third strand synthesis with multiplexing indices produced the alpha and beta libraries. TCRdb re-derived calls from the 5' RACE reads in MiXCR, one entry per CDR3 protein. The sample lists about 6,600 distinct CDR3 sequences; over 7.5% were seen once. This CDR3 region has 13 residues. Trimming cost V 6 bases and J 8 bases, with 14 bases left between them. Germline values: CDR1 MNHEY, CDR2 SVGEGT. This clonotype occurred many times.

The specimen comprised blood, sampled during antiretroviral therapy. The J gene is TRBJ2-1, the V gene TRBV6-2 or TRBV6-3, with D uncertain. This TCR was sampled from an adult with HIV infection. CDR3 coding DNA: TGTGCCAGCAGCAGAGCTAGGTTCCATGAGCAGTTCTTC. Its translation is CASSRARFHEQFF.